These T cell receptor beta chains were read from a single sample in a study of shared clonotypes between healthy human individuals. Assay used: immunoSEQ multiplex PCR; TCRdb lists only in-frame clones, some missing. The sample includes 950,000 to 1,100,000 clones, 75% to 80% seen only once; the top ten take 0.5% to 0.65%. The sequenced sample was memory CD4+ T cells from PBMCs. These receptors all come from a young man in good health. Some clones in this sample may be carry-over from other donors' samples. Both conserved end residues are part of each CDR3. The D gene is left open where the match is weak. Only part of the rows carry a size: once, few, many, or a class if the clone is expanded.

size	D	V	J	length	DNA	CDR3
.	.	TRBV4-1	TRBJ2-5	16	TGCGCCAGCAGCCAATTCTCGCCCGCCCCCCAAGAGACCCAGTACTTC	CASSQFSPAPQETQYF
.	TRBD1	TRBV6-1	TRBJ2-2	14	TGTGCCAGCAGTGGGACAGGGGACACCGGGGAGCTGTTTTTT	CASSGTGDTGELFF
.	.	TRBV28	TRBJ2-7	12	TGTGCCAGCTGGGACAAAGGACACGAGCAGTACTTC	CASWDKGHEQYF
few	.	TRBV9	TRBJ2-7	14	TGTGCCAGCTCCAGAACCGGGAATACCTACGAGCAGTACTTC	CASSRTGNTYEQYF
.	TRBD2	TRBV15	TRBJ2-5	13	TGTGCCACCAGCATCCGGGAGGTGGAGACCCAGTACTTC	CATSIREVETQYF
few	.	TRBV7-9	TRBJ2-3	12	TGTGCCAGCAGCCCAAGCACAGATACGCAGTATTTT	CASSPSTDTQYF
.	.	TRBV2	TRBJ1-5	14	TGTGCCAGCAGTGATAGGTCGAGGTTCCAGCCCCAGCATTTT	CASSDRSRFQPQHF
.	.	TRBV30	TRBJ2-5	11	TGTGCCTGGAGAGCCCTGGAGACCCAGTACTTC	CAWRALETQYF
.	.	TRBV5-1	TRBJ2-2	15	TGCGCCAGCAGCTTTCGGCAGGACGGAACCGGGGAGCTGTTTTTT	CASSFRQDGTGELFF
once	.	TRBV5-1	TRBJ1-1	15	TGCGCCAGCAGCTTCAGGACCTTGTCGAACACTGAAGCTTTCTTT	CASSFRTLSNTEAFF
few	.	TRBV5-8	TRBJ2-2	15	TGTGCCAGCAGCTTGGTTGGGGCTAACACCGGGGAGCTGTTTTTT	CASSLVGANTGELFF
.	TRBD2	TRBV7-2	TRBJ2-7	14	TGTGCCAGCAGTTACAATAGCGGGGCCTACGAGCAGTACTTC	CASSYNSGAYEQYF
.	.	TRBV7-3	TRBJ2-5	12	TGTGCCAGCAGCTTAGATTCGGAGACCCAGTACTTC	CASSLDSETQYF
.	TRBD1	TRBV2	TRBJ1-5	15	TGTGCCAGCAGTGAAGAGGCAGGGGGAAATCAGCCCCAGCATTTT	CASSEEAGGNQPQHF
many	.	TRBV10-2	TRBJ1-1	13	TGCGCCAGCAAGTCTGGCAGTAACACTGAAGCTTTCTTT	CASKSGSNTEAFF
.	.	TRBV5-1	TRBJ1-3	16	TGCGCCAGCAGCTTGGGACCGGGGAGCTCTGGAAACACCATATATTTT	CASSLGPGSSGNTIYF
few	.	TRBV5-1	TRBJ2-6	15	TGCGCCAGCAGCCAAGACAGCTCTGGGGCCAACGTCCTGACTTTC	CASSQDSSGANVLTF
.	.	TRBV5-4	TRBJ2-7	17	TGTGCCAGCAGCTTGATTTCGCGGGACGGGCAATTCTACGAGCAGTACTTC	CASSLISRDGQFYEQYF
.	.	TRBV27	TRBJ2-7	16	TGTGCCACCTATCACCTAGGGCAGGGCACTACCTACGAGCAGTACTTC	CATYHLGQGTTYEQYF
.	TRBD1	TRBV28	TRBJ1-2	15	TGTGCCAGCCTAGCAACGGGGACAGTTGCCGATGGCTACACCTTC	CASLATGTVADGYTF
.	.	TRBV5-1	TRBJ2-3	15	TGCGCCAGCAGCTTGGGGCTGCATGCCACAGATACGCAGTATTTT	CASSLGLHATDTQYF
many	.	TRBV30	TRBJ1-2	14	TGTGCCTGGAGTGTTGGGGGGTTCGGCTATGGCTACACCTTC	CAWSVGGFGYGYTF
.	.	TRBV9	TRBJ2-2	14	TGTGCCAGCAGCGTTAGAGAGGTCACCGGGGAGCTGTTTTTT	CASSVREVTGELFF
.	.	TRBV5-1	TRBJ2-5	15	TGCGCCAGCAGCTTAACCGGGGCGCCCGGGGAGACCCAGTACTTC	CASSLTGAPGETQYF
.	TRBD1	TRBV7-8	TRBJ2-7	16	TGTGCCAGCAGCTCAGTGACAGGGGGCTTATCCTACGAGCAGTACTTC	CASSSVTGGLSYEQYF
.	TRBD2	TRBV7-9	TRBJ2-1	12	TGTGCCCTCGGGAGGGGAAACAATGAGCAGTTCTTC	CALGRGNNEQFF
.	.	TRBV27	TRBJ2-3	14	TGTGCCAGCAGTTTATCCATTGCGGCAGATACGCAGTATTTT	CASSLSIAADTQYF
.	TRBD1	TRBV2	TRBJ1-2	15	TGTGCCAGCAGTGACAGGGCAGGGGGAGCACTGGGCTACACCTTC	CASSDRAGGALGYTF
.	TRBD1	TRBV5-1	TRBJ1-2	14	TGCGCCAGCAGCTCGGACAGGTTTCCCTATGGCTACACCTTC	CASSSDRFPYGYTF
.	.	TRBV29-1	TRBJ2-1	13	TGCAGCGTTGCAGCAGAGTCCTACAATGAGCAGTTCTTC	CSVAAESYNEQFF
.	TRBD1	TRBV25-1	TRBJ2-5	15	TGTGCCAGCAGTGGATCGGGACAGGGGGGGGAGACCCAGTACTTC	CASSGSGQGGETQYF
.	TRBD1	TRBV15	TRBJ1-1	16	TGTGCCACCAGCAGGGAAAAGACAGGGTCGAGGACTGAAGCTTTCTTT	CATSREKTGSRTEAFF
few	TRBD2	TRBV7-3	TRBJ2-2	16	TGTGCCAGCAGCTTGATTAGCGGGCCGAGCACCGGGGAGCTGTTTTTT	CASSLISGPSTGELFF
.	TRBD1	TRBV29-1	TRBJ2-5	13	TGCAGCGTTGGAAGGGACAGTTCCCGGACCCAGTACTTC	CSVGRDSSRTQYF
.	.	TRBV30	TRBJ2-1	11	TGTGCCTGGACTTTGTACAATGAGCAGTTCTTC	CAWTLYNEQFF
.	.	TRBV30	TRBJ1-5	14	TGTGCCTGGAGTGTAGACAGTTACAATCAGCCCCAGCATTTT	CAWSVDSYNQPQHF
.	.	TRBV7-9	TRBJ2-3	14	TGTGCCAGCAGCTTATCCCCACAGGCAGATACGCAGTATTTT	CASSLSPQADTQYF
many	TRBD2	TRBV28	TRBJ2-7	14	TGTGCCAGCTCTAAGCCCAGCGGGGGCCACGAGCAGTACTTC	CASSKPSGGHEQYF
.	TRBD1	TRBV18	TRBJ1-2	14	TGTGCCAGCTCACCTGGACAGGGGTACTATGGCTACACCTTC	CASSPGQGYYGYTF
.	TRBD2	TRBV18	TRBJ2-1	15	TGTGCCAGCTCACCACCGGCTAGCGGGATAAATGAGCAGTTCTTC	CASSPPASGINEQFF
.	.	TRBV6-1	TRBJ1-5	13	TGTGCCAGCCGTCCCGGGACCGTTGAGCCCCAGCATTTT	CASRPGTVEPQHF
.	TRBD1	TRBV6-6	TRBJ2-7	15	TGTGCCAGCAGTTACGTGAGACAGGGGAAATACGAGCAGTACTTC	CASSYVRQGKYEQYF
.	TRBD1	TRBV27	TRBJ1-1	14	TGTGCCAGCAGTTATAGACAGGGGGAGACTGAAGCTTTCTTT	CASSYRQGETEAFF
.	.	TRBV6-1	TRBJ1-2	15	TGTGCATCCTTACCCAGACTGGGTGCTAACTATGGCTACACCTTC	CASLPRLGANYGYTF
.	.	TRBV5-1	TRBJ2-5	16	TGCGCCAGCAGCCAGGTCGGCGCGGGCGGGGTAGAGACCCAGTACTTC	CASSQVGAGGVETQYF
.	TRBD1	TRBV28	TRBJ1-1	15	TGTGCCAGCAGTTCTCCCGGGACAGGGTGGACTGAAGCTTTCTTT	CASSSPGTGWTEAFF
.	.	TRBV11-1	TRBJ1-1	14	TGTGCCAGCAGCTTAGTGTCGGGAACCACTGAAGCTTTCTTT	CASSLVSGTTEAFF
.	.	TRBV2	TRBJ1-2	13	TGTGCCAGCAGGGGAGGGGCTAACTATGGCTACACCTTC	CASRGGANYGYTF